These T cell receptor beta chains were read from a single sample in a study of chemoradiotherapy in HPV16-positive cancers. The repertoire was sequenced with immunoSEQ multiplex PCR; TCRdb's copy has only in-frame clones and lacks some. The repertoire holds about 8,900 clones, approximately 90% seen once, with around an eighth in the top ten. This sample comprised blood, obtained from a patient who underwent chemoradiotherapy. All receptors derive from a human donor with HPV-associated anogenital cancer. The CDR3 runs from the conserved cysteine through the conserved F or W. Each record gives: J gene, clone size, V gene, CDR3 length, CDR3 protein. Only some rows state a clone size, as once, few, many or a class for expanded clones.

j_gene: TRBJ1-2; abundance: -; v_gene: TRBV6-1; len: 12; CDR3aa: CASSERDYGYTF
j_gene: TRBJ1-3; abundance: -; v_gene: TRBV11-3; len: 18; CDR3aa: CASSLDPRDQSSGNTIYF
j_gene: TRBJ1-1; abundance: -; v_gene: TRBV5-1; len: 11; CDR3aa: CASMGNTEAFF
j_gene: TRBJ1-2; abundance: -; v_gene: TRBV18; len: 15; CDR3aa: CASSPPGQGAIGYTF
j_gene: TRBJ2-2; abundance: once; v_gene: TRBV5-1; len: 13; CDR3aa: CASSTVDTGELFF
j_gene: TRBJ1-2; abundance: -; v_gene: TRBV7-2; len: 14; CDR3aa: CASSSSITRDGYTF
j_gene: TRBJ1-1; abundance: -; v_gene: TRBV20-1; len: 9; CDR3aa: CSARVGQDF
j_gene: TRBJ1-4; abundance: -; v_gene: TRBV2; len: 14; CDR3aa: CASRAGTGSEKLFF
j_gene: TRBJ2-7; abundance: once; v_gene: TRBV30; len: 15; CDR3aa: CAWRKMGQISYEQYF
j_gene: TRBJ2-1; abundance: -; v_gene: TRBV27; len: 13; CDR3aa: CASTSGLDNEQFF
j_gene: TRBJ2-1; abundance: -; v_gene: TRBV5-1; len: 15; CDR3aa: CASSSAGGLRNEQFF
j_gene: TRBJ1-2; abundance: -; v_gene: TRBV5-5; len: 14; CDR3aa: CASARSSTNYGYTF
j_gene: TRBJ1-5; abundance: once; v_gene: TRBV6-6; len: 15; CDR3aa: CAAGYDVNSNQPQHF
j_gene: TRBJ1-2; abundance: once; v_gene: TRBV2; len: 15; CDR3aa: CASRPRQGIDYGYTF
j_gene: TRBJ1-1; abundance: -; v_gene: TRBV5-1; len: 14; CDR3aa: CASSAGQSNTEAFF
j_gene: TRBJ2-7; abundance: -; v_gene: TRBV5-5; len: 11; CDR3aa: CASSPPGEQYF
j_gene: TRBJ2-3; abundance: -; v_gene: TRBV29-1; len: 15; CDR3aa: CSVESPRGVTDTQYF
j_gene: TRBJ2-1; abundance: once; v_gene: TRBV9; len: 13; CDR3aa: CASSGWDADEQFF
j_gene: TRBJ1-5; abundance: -; v_gene: TRBV18; len: 15; CDR3aa: CASSPPGQLNQPQHF
j_gene: TRBJ2-1; abundance: -; v_gene: TRBV2; len: 16; CDR3aa: CASSGRGHPSIDEQFF
j_gene: TRBJ1-1; abundance: -; v_gene: TRBV6-5; len: 14; CDR3aa: CATRAVGGYTEAFF
j_gene: TRBJ2-2; abundance: -; v_gene: TRBV2; len: 14; CDR3aa: CASKRGWNTGELFF
j_gene: TRBJ1-2; abundance: -; v_gene: TRBV13; len: 15; CDR3aa: CASSQHPTGDYGYTF
j_gene: TRBJ1-1; abundance: -; v_gene: TRBV5-6; len: 14; CDR3aa: CASSLTPQGTEAFF
j_gene: TRBJ1-2; abundance: -; v_gene: TRBV19; len: 13; CDR3aa: CASSIDPSFGYTF
j_gene: TRBJ2-3; abundance: -; v_gene: TRBV5-1; len: 16; CDR3aa: CASSLALAGRTDTQYF
j_gene: TRBJ1-1; abundance: -; v_gene: TRBV14; len: 16; CDR3aa: CASSQLGGASGTEAFF
j_gene: TRBJ2-1; abundance: -; v_gene: TRBV11-3; len: 12; CDR3aa: CASSLGQNEQFF
j_gene: TRBJ2-2; abundance: -; v_gene: TRBV9; len: 14; CDR3aa: CASSLPNIPGELFF
j_gene: TRBJ1-1; abundance: -; v_gene: TRBV2; len: 14; CDR3aa: CASSAWTGNTEAFF
j_gene: TRBJ2-3; abundance: -; v_gene: TRBV30; len: 13; CDR3aa: CAWSVSGTDTQYF
j_gene: TRBJ2-1; abundance: -; v_gene: TRBV18; len: 14; CDR3aa: CASSPRTGYNEQFF
j_gene: TRBJ2-7; abundance: -; v_gene: TRBV4-2; len: 14; CDR3aa: CASSQSRGGDEQYF
j_gene: TRBJ2-3; abundance: -; v_gene: TRBV7-6; len: 14; CDR3aa: CASSLGQVTDTQYF
j_gene: TRBJ1-4; abundance: -; v_gene: TRBV18; len: 15; CDR3aa: CASSPRGGGDEKLFF
j_gene: TRBJ1-5; abundance: -; v_gene: TRBV19; len: 18; CDR3aa: CASLKVVGAWDGNQPQHF
j_gene: TRBJ2-3; abundance: -; v_gene: TRBV29-1; len: 16; CDR3aa: CSVEEWADLSTDTQYF